This T cell receptor (beta chain) was obtained from a study of T cell clonotyping in hematopoietic cell transplantation. The study, taken as a whole, reports: After transplant, recipient diversity fell while pathologically expanded clonotypes grew through day 180. At the given depth, recipient repertoires were over 97% de novo clonotypes.

The ends lost 4 bases at V and 1 base at J; junction bases unmatched: 4. In germline, CDR1 is SEHNR, CDR2 FQNEAQ (reference sequence). The CDR3 sequence is 16 residues long. Worth noting for this clone: Its specificity is unknown.

Profiled with immunoSEQ multiplex PCR; TCRdb holds only in-frame clones, not every one. The repertoire holds roughly 40,000 clones, with around 84% as singletons. Indicated time point: recipient sample about 28 days before transplant, after cytoreduction. The source material was peripheral blood mononuclear cells, sampled before stem cell transplant. This clonotype originated in a man aged 60 to 75 with acute myeloid leukemia. Some clones in this sample may be carry-over from other donors' samples. This chain joins TRBV7-9 and TRBJ1-6; 7 nucleotides match TRBD1. This CDR3 is CASSSTGSSYNSPLHF. The DNA for the CDR3 is TGTGCCAGCAGCTCGACAGGGTCGTCCTATAATTCACCCCTCCACTTT.